The 30 T cell receptor beta chains below come from one sample, sequenced in a study of control samples from healthy donors and cancer patients. Using immunoSEQ multiplex PCR, the repertoire was profiled, and TCRdb retains in-frame clones only, with some absent. The profile shows about 130,000 clones, approximately 92% of them singletons. The sample taken for sequencing was PBMCs. The receptor source for this set is an elderly man with head and neck cancer.

The chain joins TRBV6-5 to TRBJ2-1; 15 nucleotides align to TRBD2. The CDR3 is 15 residues long. Germline lookup yields CDR1 MNHEY and CDR2 SVGAGI. Trimming cost V 2 bases and J 8 bases; bases outside gene matches: 1. The CDR3: CASSYRTSGRDEQFF. The CDR3 DNA is TGTGCCAGCAGTTACCGGACTAGCGGGAGGGATGAGCAGTTCTTC.

The gene calls are TRBV5-1 and TRBJ2-6; 10 nucleotides match TRBD1. With 4 bases clipped from V and 0 bases from J, the junction kept 4 bases outside the gene matches. The CDR3 length is 17 residues. Germline lookup yields CDR1 SGHRS and CDR2 YFSETQ. The CDR3 reads CASSQTGGISGANVLTF. In DNA form, the CDR3 reads TGCGCCAGCAGCCAGACAGGGGGCATCTCTGGGGCCAACGTCCTGACTTTC.

This clone was observed a few times. V is TRBV6-5 and J is TRBJ2-2; D possibly uses TRBD1 or TRBD2 (6 bases each). Trimming took off 7 bases at V and 1 base at J, with 13 bases between the two ends. This CDR3 region has 15 residues. The V gene's germline CDR1 is MNHEY and CDR2 SVGAGI. CDR3 loop: CASTRGERNTGELFF. The CDR3 DNA reads as TGTGCCAGCACGAGGGGGGAGCGGAACACCGGGGAGCTGTTTTTT.

The rearrangement uses TRBV2 and TRBJ2-5, with unresolved D. The CDR3 is 12 amino acids. V was cut by 2 bases and J by 1 base, with 2 bases left in between. The germline V gene has CDR1 SNHLY and CDR2 FYNNEI. CDR3 amino acids: CASSEPQETQYF. CDR3 in DNA: TGTGCCAGCAGTGAACCCCAAGAGACCCAGTACTTC.

The rearrangement uses TRBV5-1 and TRBJ2-7; D is ambiguous. Between the trimmed V and J ends, which lost 4 bases and 2 bases, there was a span of 10 bases. Germline assignment: CDR1 SGHRS and CDR2 YFSETQ. The CDR3 is 13 amino acids. In DNA, the CDR3 is TGCGCCAGCAGCGAGGCTATTACCTACGAGCAGTACTTC. Amino acids: CASSEAITYEQYF. Supplemented by reference TRBV5-1 and TRBJ2-7, the full variable domain reads KAGVTQTPRYLIKTRGQQVTLSCSPISGHRSVSWYQQTPGQGLQFLFEYFSETQRNKGNFPGRFSGRQFSNSRSEMNVSTLELGDSALYLCASSEAITYEQYFGPGTRLTVT.

V is TRBV2 and J is TRBJ2-3; D possibly uses TRBD1 or TRBD2 (5 bases each). Trimming cost V 6 bases and J 0 bases, with 13 bases left between them. The CDR3 is 15 amino acids. The germline gives CDR1 SNHLY, CDR2 FYNNEI. The CDR3 DNA sequence: TGTGCCAGCAGAGAGACGGGACCAAGCACAGATACGCAGTATTTT. Protein product: CASRETGPSTDTQYF.

V usage is TRBV7-8 and J usage is TRBJ2-3; 11 bases line up with TRBD2. V was pared by 5 bases and J by 2 bases, with 9 bases of the junction left unmatched. Germline CDR1 and CDR2: SGHVS and FQNEAQ. The length of the CDR3 is 17 residues. CDR3: CASSPSGTSGYTDTQYF. CDR3 DNA sequence: TGTGCCAGCAGCCCCAGCGGGACTAGCGGATACACAGATACGCAGTATTTT. Full variable domain (remainder filled in from reference TRBV7-8 and TRBJ2-3): GAGVSQSPRYKVAKRGQDVALRCDPISGHVSLFWYQQALGQGPEFLTYFQNEAQLDKSGLPSDRFFAERPEGSVSTLKIQRTQQEDSAVYLCASSPSGTSGYTDTQYFGPGTRLTVL.

The sample holds one count of this clone. This sequence joins TRBV30 and TRBJ2-1, with TRBD1 matching over 10 bases. V shed 4 bases and J 4 bases; nucleotides not matched to a gene: 7. The CDR3 contains 15 residues. In germline, CDR1 is GTSNPN, CDR2 SVGIG (reference sequence). CDR3 protein: CAWTRGTGVYNEQFF. In DNA form, the CDR3 reads TGTGCCTGGACTCGCGGGACAGGGGTTTACAATGAGCAGTTCTTC.

This clone was recorded only once. The chain has TRBV2 and TRBJ1-2; TRBD1 is a possible D gene (6 bases). The ends were cut back, 2 bases at V and 8 bases at J, with 15 bases in the middle. The CDR3 contains 14 residues. Germline V gives CDR1 SNHLY, CDR2 FYNNEI. Here the CDR3 reads CASSEIGGLSGYTF. The CDR3 nucleotides read TGTGCCAGCAGTGAAATTGGGGGCTTATCCGGCTACACCTTC.

The V call is TRBV10-2, the J call TRBJ2-2; no definite D call. Trimming took 0 bases from V and 4 from J, leaving 9 bases between them. The CDR3 loop spans 15 amino acids. Germline CDR1 WSHSY, CDR2 SAAADI. The CDR3 protein is CASSESTKFTGELFF. CDR3 DNA: TGCGCCAGCAGTGAGTCGACCAAATTCACCGGGGAGCTGTTTTTT.

The rearrangement uses TRBV11-2 and TRBJ2-5; D ambiguous. Germline CDR1 and CDR2: SGHAT and FQNNGV. This CDR3 region has 12 residues. V dropped 5 bases and J dropped 7 bases, with 11 bases sitting between them. This chain's CDR3 is CASSLALGTQYF. CDR3 DNA sequence: TGTGCCAGCAGCCTTGCCCTCGGGACCCAGTACTTC.

The chain carries TRBV5-1 and TRBJ1-1, with 9 bases aligning to TRBD1. CDR3 length: 13 amino acids. The V and J ends lost 5 bases and 5 bases, in that order; junction bases with no gene match: 4. Germline V gene sequence: CDR1 SGHRS, CDR2 YFSETQ. DNA for the CDR3: TGCGCCAGCAGTGAACAGGGGGCAACTGAAGCTTTCTTT. Amino acid sequence: CASSEQGATEAFF.

The chain combines TRBV18 with TRBJ1-1; maybe TRBD1 (6 bases). The CDR3 is 15 amino acids. Germline V gene lookup returns CDR1 KGHSH and CDR2 LQKENI. Between the trimmed V and J ends, which lost 2 bases and 4 bases, there was a span of 14 bases. The CDR3 region has the DNA TGTGCCAGCTCACCATTACAGGGACCAAGCACTGAAGCTTTCTTT. Encoded protein: CASSPLQGPSTEAFF.

The V call is TRBV15, the J call TRBJ2-3; 7 bases are shared with TRBD2. The CDR3 loop spans 16 amino acids. Germline V gene sequence: CDR1 LNHNV, CDR2 YYDKDF (reference sequence). The V segment lost 0 bases and the J segment 3 bases; nucleotides outside the gene matches: 6. For the CDR3, the DNA is TGTGCCACCAGCAGAGATAGGGCGGGAGCGACAGATACGCAGTATTTT. Encoded protein: CATSRDRAGATDTQYF.

J is TRBJ1-1 and V is TRBV5-1; D gene uncertain. Between the trimmed V and J ends, which lost 0 bases and 2 bases, there was a span of 5 bases. The CDR3 extends over 13 amino acids. CDR1 and CDR2 (germline): SGHRS, YFSETQ. CDR3 protein: CASSLEINTEAFF. The DNA for the CDR3 is TGCGCCAGCAGCTTGGAAATTAACACTGAAGCTTTCTTT.

This rearrangement joins TRBV9 to TRBJ1-1, with a possible D match to TRBD1 (5 bases). The germline V and J ends were trimmed by 0 bases and 1 base, with 7 bases remaining between them. CDR1 is SGDLS and CDR2 is YYNGEE in the germline V gene. The CDR3 consists of 14 residues. The CDR3 DNA reads TGTGCCAGCAGCGTAGTGACAGCGAACACTGAAGCTTTCTTT. It specifies CASSVVTANTEAFF.

The V gene is TRBV19, the J gene TRBJ1-2; D not certain. The germline V and J ends were trimmed by 1 base and 4 bases, with 10 bases remaining between them. The CDR3 extends over 14 amino acids. Germline V gene sequence: CDR1 LNHDA, CDR2 SQIVND (reference sequence). The CDR3 reads CASSIAPGVYGYTF. In DNA, the CDR3 is TGTGCCAGTAGTATAGCGCCAGGAGTCTATGGCTACACCTTC.

This clone was recorded only once. The chain uses TRBV9 and TRBJ2-5; D may be TRBD1 (6 bases). The CDR3 totals 14 residues. Germline values: CDR1 SGDLS, CDR2 YYNGEE. Trimming shortened V by 7 bases and J by 2 bases, and 15 bases separated the two germline ends. The chain's CDR3 is CASGAGQNQETQYF. Written as DNA, the CDR3 is TGTGCCAGCGGCGCAGGACAGAATCAAGAGACCCAGTACTTC.

The V call is TRBV5-3, the J call TRBJ1-1, with no clear D. TRBV5-3 is classed as an ORF, of uncertain function. The CDR3 extends over 14 amino acids. Trimming cost V 4 bases and J 1 base, with 11 bases left between them. The CDR3 is CARSLPPGNTEAFF. DNA for the CDR3: TGTGCCAGAAGCCTCCCTCCGGGGAACACTGAAGCTTTCTTT.

The chain couples TRBV18 to TRBJ1-3, with a weak D call TRBD1 (5 bases). Trimming stripped 3 bases from V and 7 bases from J, with 16 bases between. The CDR3 is 15 amino acids. CDR1 KGHSH and CDR2 LQKENI come from the germline V gene. As DNA, the CDR3 is TGTGCCAGCTCACCCAACCTTCGGACACGCAACACCATATATTTT. Its translation: CASSPNLRTRNTIYF.

A single count supports this clone. This chain joins TRBV2 and TRBJ2-6; 9 bases agree with TRBD1. The CDR3 contains 19 residues. Per the germline V gene, CDR1 is SNHLY and CDR2 is FYNNEI. V trimming: 6 bases; J trimming: 2 bases; junction bases outside the gene matches: 14. CDR3 residues: CASRERSGTGLPGANVLTF. The CDR3 DNA follows: TGTGCCAGCAGGGAAAGGTCCGGGACAGGGTTGCCTGGGGCCAACGTCCTGACTTTC.

V gene TRBV15 combines with J gene TRBJ1-6; D might be TRBD1 (5 bases). CDR1 and CDR2 from the germline V gene are LNHNV and YYDKDF (reference sequence). Trimming removed 8 bases at V and 7 bases at J, with 12 bases between. This CDR3 has 13 amino acids. The CDR3 region is CATGRDLNSPLHF. In DNA form, the CDR3 reads TGTGCCACCGGCCGGGACTTGAATTCACCCCTCCACTTT.

The chain carries TRBV6-2 or TRBV6-3 and TRBJ2-6, with unresolved D. This CDR3 has 13 residues. Between the trimmed V and J ends, which lost 6 bases and 1 base, there was a span of 4 bases. The germline V gene has CDR1 MNHEY and CDR2 SVGEGT. This chain's CDR3 is CASSLSGANVLTF. In DNA form, the CDR3 reads TGTGCCAGCAGCTTATCTGGGGCCAACGTCCTGACTTTC.

This chain links TRBV3-1 (or the pseudogene TRBV3-2) with TRBJ1-4; no definite D call. Trimming removed 0 bases from V and 0 bases from J, with 14 bases in between. The CDR3 contains 18 residues. The V gene's germline CDR1 is LGHDT and CDR2 YNNKEL (reference sequence). CDR3: CASSQDPIGNPTNEKLFF. The CDR3 region has the DNA TGTGCCAGCAGCCAAGATCCTATAGGTAACCCAACTAATGAAAAACTGTTTTTT.

This rearrangement joins TRBV19 to TRBJ1-1, with TRBD1 as a possible D gene (5 bases). This CDR3 comprises 13 residues. CDR1 is LNHDA and CDR2 is SQIVND in the germline V gene (reference sequence). Trimming cost V 1 base and J 4 bases, with 7 bases left between them. The CDR3 DNA reads TGTGCCAGTAGTATAGGGGGGGTCACTGAAGCTTTCTTT. It translates to CASSIGGVTEAFF.

This CDR3 is CASSYAGGGQKLFF. The CDR3 DNA sequence: TGTGCCAGCAGTTACGCAGGGGGAGGACAGAAACTGTTTTTT. The chain recombines TRBV6-2 or TRBV6-3 with TRBJ1-4; 7 nucleotides align to TRBD1. Looked up from germline, CDR1 is MNHEY and CDR2 is SVGEGT. The CDR3 extends over 14 amino acids. V shed 2 bases and J 11 bases; nucleotides not matched to a gene: 8.

The V gene is TRBV7-2, the J gene TRBJ2-7; 9 nucleotides align to TRBD2. The germline V gene encodes CDR1 SGHTA and CDR2 FQGNSA. Trimming at V came to 2 bases and at J to 3 bases, leaving 5 bases not matched to a gene. The CDR3 has 15 amino acids. CDR3 nucleotide sequence: TGTGCCAGCAGCTTAAGTGGGACTAGCTTCTACGAGCAGTACTTC. Its protein product is CASSLSGTSFYEQYF.

The chain carries TRBV29-1 and TRBJ1-1, with 7 positions matching TRBD1. V trimming: 5 bases; J trimming: 0 bases; junction bases outside the gene matches: 21. The CDR3 is 19 amino acids. Germline V gene data show CDR1 as SQVTM and CDR2 as ANQGSEA. CDR3 amino acids: CSVRRMTGSYLAMNTEAFF. The DNA for the CDR3 is TGCAGCGTTCGAAGAATGACAGGGTCCTACCTTGCCATGAACACTGAAGCTTTCTTT.

V is TRBV19 and J is TRBJ1-2, with D perhaps matching TRBD1 (6 bases). CDR3 length equals 18 residues. Germline-derived CDR1 and CDR2 are LNHDA and SQIVND (reference sequence). V lost 5 bases and J lost 1, with 23 bases in between. The CDR3 nucleotides are TGTGCCAGTAGTTCGAACAGGGTCCTCACTGAATTTAACTATGGCTACACCTTC. It encodes CASSSNRVLTEFNYGYTF. The full variable domain, in which reference TRBV19 and TRBJ1-2 provide the parts outside the CDR3, is DGGITQSPKYLFRKEGQNVTLSCEQNLNHDAMYWYRQDPGQGLRLIYYSQIVNDFQKGDIAEGYSVSREKKESFPLTVTSAQKNPTAFYLCASSSNRVLTEFNYGYTFGSGTRLTVV.

This clone was observed a single time. V is TRBV11-2 and J is TRBJ2-1; 7 positions agree with TRBD1. The CDR3 contains 15 residues. CDR1 and CDR2 from the germline V gene are SGHAT and FQNNGV. The V gene end was trimmed by 4 bases and the J gene end by 4 bases; junction bases not matched to a gene: 7. The CDR3 region is CASSSRTGSYNEQFF. Here the CDR3 DNA reads TGTGCCAGCAGCTCCCGGACAGGATCTTACAATGAGCAGTTCTTC. Looking up the rest from reference TRBV11-2 and TRBJ2-1 gives the full variable domain: EAGVAQSPRYKIIEKRQSVAFWCNPISGHATLYWYQQILGQGPKLLIQFQNNGVVDDSQLPKDRFSAERLKGVDSTLKIQPAKLEDSAVYLCASSSRTGSYNEQFFGPGTRLTVL.